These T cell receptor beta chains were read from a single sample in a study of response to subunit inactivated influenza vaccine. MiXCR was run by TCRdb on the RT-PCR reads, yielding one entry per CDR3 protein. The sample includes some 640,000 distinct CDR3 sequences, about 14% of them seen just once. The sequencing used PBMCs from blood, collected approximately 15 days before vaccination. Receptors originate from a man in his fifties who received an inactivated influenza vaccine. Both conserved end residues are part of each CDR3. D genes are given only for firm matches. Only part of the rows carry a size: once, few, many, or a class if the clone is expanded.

CDR3 protein: CSARFGGSTDTQYF; CDR3 DNA: TGCAGTGCTAGGTTTGGAGGTAGCACAGATACGCAGTATTTT; clone size: few; D gene: NA; V gene: TRBV20-1; J gene: TRBJ2-3
CDR3 protein: CASSLWGVGDTVNQPQHF; CDR3 DNA: TGTGCCAGCAGTTTATGGGGGGTCGGGGACACGGTCAATCAGCCCCAGCATTTT; clone size: NA; D gene: NA; V gene: TRBV28; J gene: TRBJ1-5
CDR3 protein: CASLSGGGLSGDTQYF; CDR3 DNA: TGTGCCAGCCTTTCGGGGGGGGGGCTGTCGGGAGATACGCAGTATTTT; clone size: NA; D gene: TRBD2; V gene: TRBV28; J gene: TRBJ2-3
CDR3 protein: CASSQSGGTATGELFF; CDR3 DNA: TGTGCCAGCAGCCAGAGCGGGGGGACAGCAACCGGGGAGCTGTTTTTT; clone size: few; D gene: TRBD2; V gene: TRBV4-2; J gene: TRBJ2-2
CDR3 protein: CASSPESYNEQFF; CDR3 DNA: TGCGCCAGTAGCCCCGAGTCCTACAATGAGCAGTTCTTC; clone size: many; D gene: NA; V gene: TRBV10-2; J gene: TRBJ2-1
CDR3 protein: CSAPWGGNIQYF; CDR3 DNA: TGCAGTGCCCCCTGGGGGGGAAACATTCAGTACTTC; clone size: NA; D gene: TRBD2; V gene: TRBV20-1; J gene: TRBJ2-4
CDR3 protein: CASSLDRGDTQYF; CDR3 DNA: TGCGCCAGCAGCTTGGATCGGGGAGATACGCAGTATTTT; clone size: many; D gene: NA; V gene: TRBV5-1; J gene: TRBJ2-3
CDR3 protein: CASSGDNTGELFF; CDR3 DNA: TGTGCCAGCAGTGGGGACAACACCGGGGAGCTGTTTTTT; clone size: few; D gene: NA; V gene: TRBV2; J gene: TRBJ2-2
CDR3 protein: CASSRDPGQGLDTQYF; CDR3 DNA: TGTGCCAGCAGCCGCGACCCGGGACAGGGGCTAGATACGCAGTATTTT; clone size: few; D gene: TRBD1; V gene: TRBV9; J gene: TRBJ2-3
CDR3 protein: CSAFDPNYGYTF; CDR3 DNA: TGCAGTGCTTTTGACCCTAACTATGGCTACACCTTC; clone size: NA; D gene: NA; V gene: TRBV20-1; J gene: TRBJ1-2
CDR3 protein: CASSFRNPGQTTDTQYF; CDR3 DNA: TGTGCCAGCAGCTTTAGAAACCCGGGACAGACCACAGATACGCAGTATTTT; clone size: NA; D gene: TRBD1; V gene: TRBV7-9; J gene: TRBJ2-3
CDR3 protein: CASMRTSGGIGAQYF; CDR3 DNA: TGTGCCAGCATGAGGACTAGCGGGGGGATCGGGGCGCAGTATTTT; clone size: few; D gene: TRBD2; V gene: TRBV2; J gene: TRBJ2-3
CDR3 protein: CASSDRVREITDTQYF; CDR3 DNA: TGCGCCAGCAGCGACAGGGTGAGGGAGATCACAGATACGCAGTATTTT; clone size: NA; D gene: TRBD1; V gene: TRBV5-1; J gene: TRBJ2-3
CDR3 protein: CASSPWGGNEQFF; CDR3 DNA: TGTGCCAGCTCCCCCTGGGGGGGGAATGAGCAGTTCTTC; clone size: NA; D gene: TRBD2; V gene: TRBV27; J gene: TRBJ2-1
CDR3 protein: CASSARPSGNTIYF; CDR3 DNA: TGTGCCAGCTCCGCCCGCCCCTCTGGAAACACCATATATTTT; clone size: many; D gene: NA; V gene: TRBV6-1; J gene: TRBJ1-3
CDR3 protein: CASSDGDRVLQETQYF; CDR3 DNA: TGTGCCAGCAGTGATGGTGACAGGGTTCTTCAAGAGACCCAGTACTTC; clone size: few; D gene: TRBD1; V gene: TRBV25-1; J gene: TRBJ2-5
CDR3 protein: CASSLSQGAGEKLFF; CDR3 DNA: TGTGCCAGCAGTTTATCGCAGGGGGCAGGTGAAAAACTGTTTTTT; clone size: few; D gene: TRBD1; V gene: TRBV27; J gene: TRBJ1-4
CDR3 protein: CSAWRDNSYEQYF; CDR3 DNA: TGCAGTGCGTGGCGGGACAACTCCTACGAGCAGTACTTC; clone size: NA; D gene: NA; V gene: TRBV20-1; J gene: TRBJ2-7
CDR3 protein: CAWSRDYNNEQFF; CDR3 DNA: TGTGCCTGGAGTCGGGACTACAACAATGAGCAGTTCTTC; clone size: few; D gene: TRBD2; V gene: TRBV30; J gene: TRBJ2-1
CDR3 protein: CASSLTLNTEAFF; CDR3 DNA: TGTGCCAGTAGTCTGACACTGAACACTGAAGCTTTCTTT; clone size: many; D gene: NA; V gene: TRBV19; J gene: TRBJ1-1
CDR3 protein: CASSYPPGTSGINEQFF; CDR3 DNA: TGTGCCAGCAGCTACCCCCCAGGGACTAGCGGGATAAATGAGCAGTTCTTC; clone size: few; D gene: TRBD2; V gene: TRBV7-9; J gene: TRBJ2-1
CDR3 protein: CSARDRTASQPQHF; CDR3 DNA: TGCAGTGCTAGAGATAGAACGGCATCACAGCCCCAGCATTTT; clone size: few; D gene: NA; V gene: TRBV20-1; J gene: TRBJ1-5
CDR3 protein: CASRALPQDGTGELFF; CDR3 DNA: TGCGCCAGCAGGGCCCTCCCCCAGGACGGCACCGGGGAGCTGTTTTTT; clone size: few; D gene: NA; V gene: TRBV5-1; J gene: TRBJ2-2
CDR3 protein: CASSLRTTTNEKLFF; CDR3 DNA: TGTGCCAGCAGTTTAAGGACAACAACTAATGAAAAACTGTTTTTT; clone size: NA; D gene: NA; V gene: TRBV28; J gene: TRBJ1-4
CDR3 protein: CASSPPLAGEKFEQYF; CDR3 DNA: TGTGCCAGCAGTCCGCCACTAGCGGGAGAAAAGTTCGAGCAGTACTTC; clone size: few; D gene: TRBD2; V gene: TRBV28; J gene: TRBJ2-7
CDR3 protein: CASSLDPGSQREQYF; CDR3 DNA: TGTGCCAGCAGCTTAGATCCAGGTTCGCAGAGAGAGCAGTACTTC; clone size: NA; D gene: NA; V gene: TRBV11-2; J gene: TRBJ2-7
CDR3 protein: CASSLQGGGATDTQYF; CDR3 DNA: TGTGCCAGCAGTCTACAGGGCGGGGGGGCGACAGATACGCAGTATTTT; clone size: many; D gene: TRBD2; V gene: TRBV6-5; J gene: TRBJ2-3
CDR3 protein: CASSTGQGHGELFF; CDR3 DNA: TGCGCCAGCAGCACGGGACAGGGACACGGGGAGCTGTTTTTT; clone size: NA; D gene: TRBD1; V gene: TRBV5-1; J gene: TRBJ2-2
CDR3 protein: CATSRDLTVTGGADTQYF; CDR3 DNA: TGTGCCACCAGCAGAGATCTGACGGTTACAGGGGGCGCAGATACGCAGTATTTT; clone size: NA; D gene: TRBD1; V gene: TRBV15; J gene: TRBJ2-3
CDR3 protein: CSARDMGGGNTEAFF; CDR3 DNA: TGCAGTGCTAGAGATATGGGGGGGGGGAACACTGAAGCTTTCTTT; clone size: NA; D gene: NA; V gene: TRBV20-1; J gene: TRBJ1-1
CDR3 protein: CASSHRQGANYGYTF; CDR3 DNA: TGTGCCAGCAGCCACCGACAGGGAGCTAACTATGGCTACACCTTC; clone size: many; D gene: TRBD1; V gene: TRBV3-1; J gene: TRBJ1-2
CDR3 protein: CASSSGRRNEKLFF; CDR3 DNA: TGCGCCAGCAGCTCTGGACGGAGGAATGAAAAACTGTTTTTT; clone size: few; D gene: NA; V gene: TRBV5-1; J gene: TRBJ1-4
CDR3 protein: CATSRDSGQGQPQHF; CDR3 DNA: TGTGCCACCAGCAGAGATTCCGGTCAGGGTCAGCCCCAGCATTTT; clone size: NA; D gene: NA; V gene: TRBV15; J gene: TRBJ1-5
CDR3 protein: CASSVGGAEAFF; CDR3 DNA: TGTGCCAGCAGTGTTGGAGGGGCTGAAGCTTTCTTT; clone size: NA; D gene: NA; V gene: TRBV2; J gene: TRBJ1-1
CDR3 protein: CAISESGQVQETQYF; CDR3 DNA: TGTGCCATCAGTGAGTCAGGGCAAGTCCAAGAGACCCAGTACTTC; clone size: many; D gene: NA; V gene: TRBV10-3; J gene: TRBJ2-5
CDR3 protein: CASRQGRAGNTIYF; CDR3 DNA: TGTGCCAGCAGACAGGGAAGGGCTGGAAACACCATATATTTT; clone size: few; D gene: NA; V gene: TRBV28; J gene: TRBJ1-3
CDR3 protein: CASSPVLASNTGELFF; CDR3 DNA: TGTGCCAGCAGCCCCGTACTAGCGTCGAACACCGGGGAGCTGTTTTTT; clone size: NA; D gene: TRBD2; V gene: TRBV3-1; J gene: TRBJ2-2
CDR3 protein: CAISETSGRSVYEQYF; CDR3 DNA: TGTGCCATCAGTGAAACTAGCGGGAGGTCGGTCTACGAGCAGTACTTC; clone size: NA; D gene: TRBD2; V gene: TRBV10-3; J gene: TRBJ2-7
CDR3 protein: CASFIGANTGEQFF; CDR3 DNA: TGTGCCAGCTTCATCGGGGCTAACACCGGGGAGCAGTTTTTT; clone size: NA; D gene: NA; V gene: TRBV18; J gene: TRBJ2-2
CDR3 protein: CAIRGESGKLFF; CDR3 DNA: TGTGCCATCAGGGGCGAGTCGGGAAAACTGTTTTTT; clone size: NA; D gene: NA; V gene: TRBV10-3; J gene: TRBJ1-4
CDR3 protein: CASSRLPRGNGYKGYTF; CDR3 DNA: TGCGCCAGCAGCCGCCTTCCCCGAGGGAACGGTTACAAGGGCTACACCTTC; clone size: NA; D gene: NA; V gene: TRBV4-1; J gene: TRBJ1-2
CDR3 protein: CATRPRLAGGYNEQFF; CDR3 DNA: TGTGCCACTCGCCCCCGACTAGCGGGGGGTTACAATGAGCAGTTCTTC; clone size: NA; D gene: TRBD2; V gene: TRBV10-3; J gene: TRBJ2-1
CDR3 protein: CASSFSGLRRNTEAFF; CDR3 DNA: TGTGCCAGCAGTTTTTCGGGGTTGAGGCGGAACACTGAAGCTTTCTTT; clone size: NA; D gene: NA; V gene: TRBV12-3/TRBV12-4; J gene: TRBJ1-1
CDR3 protein: CASSPRRTEAFF; CDR3 DNA: TGTGCCAGCAGTCCCCGGAGAACTGAAGCTTTCTTT; clone size: many; D gene: NA; V gene: TRBV12-3/TRBV12-4; J gene: TRBJ1-1
CDR3 protein: CASSLGSSNTEAFF; CDR3 DNA: TGTGCCAGCAGCTTAGGTTCGTCGAACACTGAAGCTTTCTTT; clone size: many; D gene: NA; V gene: TRBV11-2; J gene: TRBJ1-1
CDR3 protein: CASRPVRGQETQYF; CDR3 DNA: TGTGCCAGCAGACCAGTAAGGGGCCAAGAGACCCAGTACTTC; clone size: few; D gene: NA; V gene: TRBV7-2; J gene: TRBJ2-5
CDR3 protein: CSALRPAKLSSYEQYF; CDR3 DNA: TGCAGTGCTCTCCGGCCCGCGAAACTTAGCTCCTACGAGCAGTACTTC; clone size: NA; D gene: NA; V gene: TRBV20-1; J gene: TRBJ2-7
CDR3 protein: CASSLGDSQHRTEAFF; CDR3 DNA: TGCGCCAGCAGCTTGGGGGACAGCCAACATCGCACTGAAGCTTTCTTT; clone size: few; D gene: TRBD1; V gene: TRBV5-1; J gene: TRBJ1-1
CDR3 protein: CASSSRRGLEKLFF; CDR3 DNA: TGTGCCAGCAGCTCCCGCAGGGGGCTCGAAAAACTGTTTTTT; clone size: NA; D gene: TRBD1; V gene: TRBV13; J gene: TRBJ1-4